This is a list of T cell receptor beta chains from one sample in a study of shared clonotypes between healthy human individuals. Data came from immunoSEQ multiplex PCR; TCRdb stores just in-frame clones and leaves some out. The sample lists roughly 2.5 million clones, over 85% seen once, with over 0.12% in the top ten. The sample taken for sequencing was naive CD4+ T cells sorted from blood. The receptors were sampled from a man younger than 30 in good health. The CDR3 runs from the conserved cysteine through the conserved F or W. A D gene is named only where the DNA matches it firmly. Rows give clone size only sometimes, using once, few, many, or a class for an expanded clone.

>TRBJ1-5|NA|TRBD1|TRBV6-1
TGTGCCAGCAGAGAGACAGGGACGGGCAATCAGCCCCAGCATTTT
CASRETGTGNQPQHF
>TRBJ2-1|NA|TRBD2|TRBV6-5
TGTGCCAGCGCGTCGGGGGGGGCCGGTTACAATGAGCAGTTCTTC
CASASGGAGYNEQFF
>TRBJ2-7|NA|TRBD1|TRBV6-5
TGTGCCAGCAGTTACTCCCAGGGGGCCCCCTACGAGCAGTACTTC
CASSYSQGAPYEQYF
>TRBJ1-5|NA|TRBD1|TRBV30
TGTGCCTGGAGTGCAGGGGGCGATCAGCCCCAGCATTTT
CAWSAGGDQPQHF
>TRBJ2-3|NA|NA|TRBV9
TGTGCCAGCAGCGTTCCAGATTTACCTAGCACAGATACGCAGTATTTT
CASSVPDLPSTDTQYF
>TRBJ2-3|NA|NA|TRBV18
TGTGCCAGCTCACGGGCGGCCGGGGATGCGCAGTATTTT
CASSRAAGDAQYF
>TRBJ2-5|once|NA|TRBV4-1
TGCGCCAGCAGCCAAGAGGGAATATCCCAAGAGACCCAGTACTTC
CASSQEGISQETQYF
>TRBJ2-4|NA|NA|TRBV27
TGTGCCAGCAGTCCCTGGGATAAACTAGCCAAAAACATTCAGTACTTC
CASSPWDKLAKNIQYF
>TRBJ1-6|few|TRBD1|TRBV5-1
TGCGCCAGCAGCTTGGAGGGACAGGGGAATTCACCCCTCCACTTT
CASSLEGQGNSPLHF
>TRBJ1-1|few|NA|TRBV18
TGTGCCAGCTCGCCCGACACGAACACTGAAGCTTTCTTT
CASSPDTNTEAFF
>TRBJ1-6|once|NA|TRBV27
TGTGCCAGCAGTTTATCGAAAAATTCACCCCTCCACTTT
CASSLSKNSPLHF
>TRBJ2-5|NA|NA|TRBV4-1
TGCGCCAGCAGCCCGGTATATCTGGGGCCGGGGGCCCAGTACTTC
CASSPVYLGPGAQYF
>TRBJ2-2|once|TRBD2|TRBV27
TGTGCCAGCAGTCCGGGACTAGCGGGGGGGCCAACCGGGGAGCTGTTTTTT
CASSPGLAGGPTGELFF
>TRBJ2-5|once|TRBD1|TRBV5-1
TGCGCCAGCAGCACCACAGGGGGCGCAGAGACCCAGTACTTC
CASSTTGGAETQYF
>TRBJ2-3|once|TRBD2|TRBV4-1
TGCGCCAGCAGCCAATCAACTAGCGGGAGATTAGATACGCAGTATTTT
CASSQSTSGRLDTQYF
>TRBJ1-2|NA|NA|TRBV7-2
TGTGCCAGCAGCTCTCCGAGGGGGGTGGGTGGCTACACCTTC
CASSSPRGVGGYTF
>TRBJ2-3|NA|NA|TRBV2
TGTGCCAGCAGTGAACTAGCGCTTAGCACAGATACGCAGTATTTT
CASSELALSTDTQYF
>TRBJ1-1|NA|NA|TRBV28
TGTGCCAGCAGTCCGCCCCAGAGGAACACTGAAGCTTTCTTT
CASSPPQRNTEAFF
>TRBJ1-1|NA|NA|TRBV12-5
TGTGCTAGTGGTTTGGGCTCGAGGGGTGGCACTGAAGCTTTCTTT
CASGLGSRGGTEAFF